What follows is one TCR beta chain and its context. CDR1 SQVTM and CDR2 ANQGSEA come from the germline V gene. The CDR3 consists of 12 residues. Trimming at V came to 8 bases and at J to 4 bases, leaving 7 bases not matched to a gene. This sample is drawn from a study of shared clonotypes between healthy human individuals. Overall study: Per donor, three plates held CD4 naive cells, three held CD4 memory, two held CD8 naive and one held CD8 memory.

Selected positively for CCR7 and CD45RO-negative, naive CD8 cells excluded terminally differentiated effector memory CD45RA+ cells. The protocol was immunoSEQ multiplex PCR, while the TCRdb copy is restricted to in-frame clones and leaves out a portion. The sample includes hundreds of thousands of clones, about 95% of them seen just once. This receptor was identified in a woman between 25 and 40 years old in good health. Sequencing used naive CD8+ T cells sorted from blood. The rearrangement joins TRBV29-1 to TRBJ1-1; TRBD1 matches at 7 bases. CDR3 DNA sequence: TGCAGCCCTTACAGGGGAGTCACTGAAGCTTTCTTT. Translated: CSPYRGVTEAFF.